This T cell receptor beta chain is from a study of graft-versus-host responses after intestinal transplantation. The wider study: For two to four years after anti-thymocyte globulin induction, all recipients took tacrolimus and steroids. Points from the study as a whole: Analysis identified GvH clones in recipient marrow, with some appearing first in ileum or blood.

Sequencing was performed with immunoSEQ multiplex PCR; in TCRdb, only in-frame clones are kept and a portion is missing. In the table there are about 47,000 clones, approximately 94% of which are singletons. V lost 0 bases to trimming and J lost 9 bases; unmatched junction nucleotides: 1. CDR3 size: 15 residues. CDR1 and CDR2 (germline): MNHNS, SASEGT. As to this clone: The antigen remains unidentified.

The V and J genes are TRBV6-1 and TRBJ1-6; 11 bases align to TRBD1. The sample consisted of PBMCs, taken approximately 340 days after intestinal transplant. The origin of this receptor is a human patient who received an intestinal transplant, so some T cells may come from the graft donor. CDR3 loop: CASSEAGTGGSPLHF. The CDR3, as DNA: TGTGCCAGCAGTGAAGCTGGGACAGGGGGTTCACCCCTCCACTTT.